These 26 T cell receptor beta chains came from one sample sequenced in a study of T-cell reconstitution after alpha-beta-depleted transplantation in children. Unique molecular identifiers were used to barcode this TCRbeta library. Via MiXCR, TCRdb re-called the PCR reads, giving one row per CDR3 protein. The data contain 600,000 to 700,000 distinct CDR3 sequences, roughly 17% of them singletons. This sample comprised PBMCs from the stem cell graft donor, obtained from the stem cell graft. The receptors were sampled from a human donor who donated a stem cell graft to a child with acute myeloid leukemia.

V gene TRBV5-1 combines with J gene TRBJ2-7, with TRBD1 matching over 12 bases. CDR3 size: 15 residues. V lost 0 bases and J lost 6; bases outside the gene matches: 4. Germline V gives CDR1 SGHRS, CDR2 YFSETQ. CDR3 in DNA: TGCGCCAGCAGCTTGGAGGGGGACAGGGGGCGCGAGCAGTACTTC. Translated, it gives CASSLEGDRGREQYF.

Ten or more counts support this clonotype. The genes are TRBV7-2 and TRBJ2-7; D not certain. This CDR3 spans 13 amino acids. Germline CDR1 is SGHTA and CDR2 is FQGNSA. V dropped 6 bases and J dropped 2 bases, with 11 bases sitting between them. The CDR3 protein is CASSLATTYEQYF. The CDR3 DNA reads TGTGCCAGCAGTTTGGCCACTACCTACGAGCAGTACTTC.

V is TRBV5-6 and J is TRBJ2-2, with D maybe TRBD2 (7 bases). Germline V lookup: CDR1 SGHDT, CDR2 YYEEEE. Trimming removed 2 bases at V and 5 bases at J, with 10 bases between. The CDR3 runs 14 residues. The CDR3 DNA reads TGTGCCAGCAGCTTCGGGGGGCAAACCGGGGAGCTGTTTTTT. This gives the protein CASSFGGQTGELFF.

The CDR3 bases are TGTGCCACCAGTGACTGGGACGCCACAAGCTCCTACAATGAGCAGTTCTTC. Protein: CATSDWDATSSYNEQFF. This chain uses TRBV24-1 with TRBJ2-1; D tentatively fits TRBD1 or TRBD2 (5 bases each). CDR1 is KGHDR and CDR2 is SFDVKD in the germline V gene. Trimming cost V 4 bases and J 0 bases, with 15 bases left between them. The CDR3 runs to 17 residues.

This clonotype was counted many times. The rearrangement uses TRBV5-6 and TRBJ1-1; D is uncertain. With 0 bases removed from V and 2 bases from J, the gap between germline ends came to 8 bases. This CDR3 comprises 14 residues. The V gene's germline CDR1 is SGHDT and CDR2 YYEEEE. CDR3 amino acids: CASSLDPVNTEAFF. CDR3 DNA: TGTGCCAGCAGCTTGGACCCCGTTAACACTGAAGCTTTCTTT.

This clonotype was seen only a few times. This chain uses TRBV7-2 with TRBJ1-2, with D uncertain. Trimming took 5 bases from V and 5 from J, leaving 18 bases between them. Per the germline V gene, CDR1 is SGHTA and CDR2 is FQGNSA. The CDR3 covers 15 residues. CDR3 in DNA: TGTGCCAGCAGCCGGACCTCGAGGGAGGGATATGGCTACACCTTC. Translating gives CASSRTSREGYGYTF. Combining the CDR3 with reference TRBV7-2 and TRBJ1-2 gives the whole variable domain GAGVSQSPSNKVTEKGKDVELRCDPISGHTALYWYRQSLGQGLEFLIYFQGNSAPDKSGLPSDRFSAERTGGSVSTLTIQRTQQEDSAVYLCASSRTSREGYGYTFGSGTRLTVV.

This clonotype was seen a handful of times. The chain uses TRBV7-2 and TRBJ1-4; TRBD1 matches at 8 bases. V dropped 2 bases and J dropped 2; count of bases not matched to a gene: 1. CDR3 length: 15 amino acids. Germline V gives CDR1 SGHTA, CDR2 FQGNSA. For the CDR3, the DNA is TGTGCCAGCAGCTTACACAGGGGGACTAATGAAAAACTGTTTTTT. Its translation: CASSLHRGTNEKLFF. The full variable domain, completed using reference TRBV7-2 and TRBJ1-4, is GAGVSQSPSNKVTEKGKDVELRCDPISGHTALYWYRQSLGQGLEFLIYFQGNSAPDKSGLPSDRFSAERTGGSVSTLTIQRTQQEDSAVYLCASSLHRGTNEKLFFGSGTQLSVL.

The chain has TRBV5-1 and TRBJ2-1; 12 bases agree with TRBD2. The CDR3 sequence is 14 residues long. After removal of 3 bases from V and 9 bases from J, the junction contained 4 bases not matched to a gene. Germline-derived CDR1 and CDR2 are SGHRS and YFSETQ. CDR3: CASSSSGGVSEQFF. The CDR3 DNA reads as TGCGCCAGCAGCTCTAGCGGGGGGGTCAGTGAGCAGTTCTTC.

The chain recombines TRBV25-1 with TRBJ2-5, with 8 bases matching TRBD2. Germline V gives CDR1 MGHDK, CDR2 SYGVNS. This CDR3 is built from 15 residues. The V gene end was trimmed by 5 bases and the J gene end by 0 bases; junction bases not matched to a gene: 5. The CDR3: CASSIIAGHQETQYF. As DNA, the CDR3 is TGTGCCAGCAGTATAATAGCGGGGCACCAAGAGACCCAGTACTTC.

This clonotype was counted only a few times. This chain links TRBV7-9 with TRBJ1-1; D is undetermined. Looked up from germline, CDR1 is SEHNR and CDR2 is FQNEAQ (reference sequence). With 2 bases removed from V and 1 base from J, the gap between germline ends came to 8 bases. The CDR3 consists of 14 residues. The CDR3 loop is CASSLFPTNTEAFF. The CDR3 bases are TGTGCCAGCAGCTTATTTCCAACGAACACTGAAGCTTTCTTT.

The table lists this clonotype with a few counts. This rearrangement joins TRBV4-1 to TRBJ1-1; perhaps TRBD1 as D (6 bases). This CDR3 has 15 residues. From germline, CDR1 is MGHRA and CDR2 YSYEKL. The V end was cut by 4 bases, the J end by 2 bases, with 14 bases between. The CDR3 nucleotides read TGCGCCAGCAGCCTATATACAGGGCTTAACACTGAAGCTTTCTTT. The encoded protein is CASSLYTGLNTEAFF.

In its sample, this clonotype was seen many times. V is TRBV20-1 and J is TRBJ2-1; D is undetermined. Per germline, CDR1 DFQATT and CDR2 SNEGSKA (reference sequence). This CDR3 contains 10 residues. The V gene lost 3 bases and the J gene lost 10 bases, with 7 bases spanning the gap. CDR3 residues: CSARVEEQFF. The CDR3, as DNA: TGCAGTGCTAGGGTAGAGGAGCAGTTCTTC.

The chain joins TRBV5-1 to TRBJ2-7; possibly TRBD1 for D (7 bases). The CDR3 has 14 residues. The V end lost 0 bases, the J end lost 5 bases, and 12 bases lay between the germline ends. Germline-derived CDR1 and CDR2 are SGHRS and YFSETQ. CDR3 residues: CASSLGGTVNEQYF. In DNA, the CDR3 is TGCGCCAGCAGCTTGGGCGGGACAGTCAACGAGCAGTACTTC. The complete variable domain, with remaining parts taken from reference TRBV5-1 and TRBJ2-7, reads KAGVTQTPRYLIKTRGQQVTLSCSPISGHRSVSWYQQTPGQGLQFLFEYFSETQRNKGNFPGRFSGRQFSNSRSEMNVSTLELGDSALYLCASSLGGTVNEQYFGPGTRLTVT.

In this sample, this clonotype turned up many times. The chain uses TRBV12-3 or TRBV12-4 and TRBJ2-5; 7 bases line up with TRBD2. The length of the CDR3 is 15 residues. The junction had 9 bases not matched to a gene; V was cut back by 8 bases and J by 0 bases. CDR3 bases: TGTGCCAGCGCCTCCTGGACTAGGGACCAAGAGACCCAGTACTTC. It specifies CASASWTRDQETQYF.

This clonotype was found many times. The chain uses TRBV20-1 and TRBJ2-1, with D perhaps TRBD1 or TRBD2 (5 bases each). CDR3 length equals 13 residues. The germline V gene has CDR1 DFQATT and CDR2 SNEGSKA (reference sequence). The V end lost 3 bases, the J end lost 7 bases, and 13 bases lay between the germline ends. The CDR3 region has the DNA TGCAGTGCTAGGGCCCAGGGACGGAATGAGCAGTTCTTC. It specifies CSARAQGRNEQFF.

This sequence joins TRBV29-1 and TRBJ1-1; TRBD1 is a possible D gene (5 bases). V was trimmed by 3 bases and J by 6 bases, leaving 14 bases between them. The germline V gene encodes CDR1 SQVTM and CDR2 ANQGSEA. This CDR3 has 13 amino acids. CDR3 loop: CSVDRSQGSEAFF. The DNA of the CDR3 is TGCAGCGTTGACCGAAGCCAGGGATCTGAAGCTTTCTTT.

This clonotype appeared a few times. This chain connects TRBV7-2 to TRBJ2-2; the match to TRBD2 covers 13 bases. Germline loops: CDR1 SGHTA, CDR2 FQGNSA. V shed 6 bases and J 5 bases; nucleotides not matched to a gene: 9. This CDR3 spans 17 amino acids. CDR3 loop: CASRLAGGSSGTGELFF. The CDR3 DNA follows: TGTGCCAGCAGACTAGCGGGGGGGAGCTCAGGGACCGGGGAGCTGTTTTTT.

The gene calls are TRBV7-9 and TRBJ2-7; the match to TRBD1 covers 7 bases. Germline trimming cut 5 bases from V and 4 bases from J; bases unmatched to any gene: 5. Germline CDR1 SEHNR, CDR2 FQNEAQ (reference sequence). The CDR3 runs to 13 residues. Written as DNA, the CDR3 is TGTGCCAGCAGCCCTCCGGACAGGTACGAGCAGTACGTC. Protein: CASSPPDRYEQYV.

This clonotype was counted ten times or more. The chain couples TRBV20-1 to TRBJ2-7; D is unclear. Trimming shortened V by 5 bases and J by 3 bases, and 20 bases separated the two germline ends. Germline assignment: CDR1 DFQATT and CDR2 SNEGSKA (reference sequence). CDR3 length: 15 amino acids. For the CDR3, the DNA is TGCAGTGCTCCCGGGCTGGTCGGGCCGAACTACGAGCAGTACGTC. This gives the protein CSAPGLVGPNYEQYV.

The genes are TRBV21-1 and TRBJ2-7; the table gives TRBD2 as D, unverified against the DNA. TRBV21-1 is flagged as a pseudogene. This CDR3 contains 13 residues. This CDR3 is CASSKEGRDEQYV. DNA of the CDR3: TGTGCCAGCAGCAAGGAGGGTCGGGATGAGCAGTACGTC.

This sequence joins TRBV5-1 and TRBJ1-1, with no clear D. CDR3 length: 15 residues. Per germline, CDR1 SGHRS and CDR2 YFSETQ. Trimming left V 0 bases short and J 0 bases short, with 9 bases between. The CDR3 region is CASSLETDMNTEAFF. For the CDR3, the DNA is TGCGCCAGCAGCTTGGAGACGGATATGAACACTGAAGCTTTCTTT.

This clonotype was found a few times. The chain links TRBV5-1 to TRBJ2-1, with D perhaps TRBD1 (5 bases). The length of the CDR3 is 13 residues. Per the germline V gene, CDR1 is SGHRS and CDR2 is YFSETQ. Trimming removed 2 bases from V and 10 bases from J, with 13 bases in between. The CDR3 sequence is CASSFVGAGEQFF. The CDR3 nucleotides read TGCGCCAGCAGCTTCGTAGGGGCCGGGGAGCAGTTCTTC.

In this sample, this clonotype turned up many times. The chain is built from TRBV6-4 and TRBJ2-2; TRBD1 matches 9 bases. CDR3 length equals 17 residues. Germline V CDR1 and CDR2: MRHNA, SNTAGT. The junction had 8 bases not matched to a gene; V was cut back by 2 bases and J by 4 bases. The CDR3 reads CASSDRSVDRGTGELFF. The CDR3, as DNA: TGTGCCAGCAGTGACCGATCAGTGGACAGGGGCACCGGGGAGCTGTTTTTT.

This clonotype was found many times. The V call is TRBV20-1, the J call TRBJ1-4, with TRBD1 identical over 8 bases. The length of the CDR3 is 16 residues. Germline CDR1 is DFQATT and CDR2 is SNEGSKA (reference sequence). V shed 1 base, J shed 5 bases, and the junction held 9 bases outside the gene matches. The chain's CDR3 is CSARGFVRTGNEKLFF. CDR3 DNA sequence: TGCAGTGCTAGAGGCTTCGTTCGGACAGGGAATGAAAAACTGTTTTTT.

At least ten counts were recorded for this clonotype. The chain recombines TRBV12-3 or TRBV12-4 with TRBJ1-2, with 7 bases matching TRBD1. This CDR3 has 13 residues. V lost 5 bases and J lost 6; bases outside the gene matches: 6. The DNA of the CDR3 is TGTGCCAGCAGTCGACAGGGTCGGAATGGCTACACCTTC. Amino acid sequence: CASSRQGRNGYTF.

The chain couples TRBV25-1 to TRBJ1-2; D is ambiguous. The CDR3 length is 13 residues. CDR1 and CDR2 from the germline V gene are MGHDK and SYGVNS. Trimming left V 1 base short and J 0 bases short, with 3 bases between. CDR3 sequence: CASSEWANYGYTF. The CDR3 region has the DNA TGTGCCAGCAGTGAATGGGCTAACTATGGCTACACCTTC.